Presented here are 18 T cell receptor beta chains from one specimen sequenced in a study of spatial heterogeneity in lung cancer. Study-wide points: Counts that tracked tumor mutation counts were those of expanded intratumoral alpha and beta TCRs.

Using its own MiXCR run on the 5' RACE reads, TCRdb lists one record per CDR3 protein. The sample lists over 2,500 distinct CDR3 sequences, roughly 8.3% seen once, with less than 40% in the top ten. Antigens for these TCRs are unknown. This sample's time point: sample taken at primary tumor resection. The sequencing here drew on lung tumor tissue, taken at surgery. These receptors came from a male donor with early-stage non-small cell lung cancer.

At least ten counts were recorded for this clonotype. This rearrangement joins TRBV12-3 or TRBV12-4 to TRBJ1-2; D might be TRBD1 (6 bases). The CDR3 is 13 amino acids. The V gene lost 5 bases and the J gene lost 3 bases, with 10 bases spanning the gap. CDR3 in amino acids: CASSRGNDYGYTF. The CDR3 region has the DNA TGTGCCAGCAGTAGGGGGAATGACTATGGCTACACCTTC.

This clonotype showed up just a few times. CDR3 DNA sequence: TGTGCCAGCAGTGAAGGGCCGACAGGCGTATCCTACGAGCAGTACTTC. Protein: CASSEGPTGVSYEQYF. The chain links TRBV2 to TRBJ2-7; possible D gene TRBD1, 6 bases. Trimming removed 1 base at V and 1 base at J, with 14 bases between. This CDR3 is 16 amino acids long. Germline V gene lookup returns CDR1 SNHLY and CDR2 FYNNEI.

Comments on this clonotype: It may be a read error: a sequence one base away is much more abundant. V and J are TRBV4-1 and TRBJ1-2, with D possibly matching TRBD1 (5 bases). The ends were cut back, 0 bases at V and 4 bases at J, with 9 bases in the middle. The CDR3 covers 14 residues. In germline, CDR1 is MGHRA, CDR2 YSYEKL. The chain's CDR3 is CASSQERQFYGYTF. In DNA, the CDR3 is TGCGCCAGCAGCCAAGAAAGACAGTTCTATGGCTACACCTTC.

This clonotype has ten or more counts. The chain employs TRBV6-6 and TRBJ2-2; D uncertain. This CDR3 region has 15 residues. Between the trimmed V and J ends, which lost 5 bases and 0 bases, there was a span of 10 bases. Germline V CDR1 and CDR2: MNHNY, SVGAGI (reference sequence). CDR3 loop: CASSRDRANTGELFF. The DNA for the CDR3 is TGTGCCAGCAGTCGAGACCGAGCGAACACCGGGGAGCTGTTTTTT.

This clonotype has just a few counts. The chain employs TRBV5-6 and TRBJ1-4; D is unresolved. V was trimmed by 1 base and J by 8 bases, leaving 12 bases between them. The CDR3 length is 14 residues. CDR1 is SGHDT and CDR2 is YYEEEE in the germline V gene. The CDR3 loop reads CASSLWRAGEKLFF. The CDR3 region has the DNA TGTGCCAGCAGCTTGTGGAGGGCGGGCGAAAAACTGTTTTTT.

This clonotype was counted many times. The chain carries TRBV9 and TRBJ2-2, with D possibly called TRBD1 or TRBD2 (5 bases each). The ends were cut back, 5 bases at V and 0 bases at J, with 14 bases in the middle. The CDR3 extends over 16 amino acids. CDR1 is SGDLS, CDR2 YYNGEE, per germline. The CDR3: CASSVSGTSNTGELFF. CDR3 sequence (DNA): TGTGCCAGCAGTGTGTCCGGGACGTCGAACACCGGGGAGCTGTTTTTT.

By frequency in the sample, this clonotype is medium-sized. The chain carries TRBV12-3 or TRBV12-4 and TRBJ2-5, with 7 bases fitting TRBD1. The CDR3 has 14 amino acids. V was pared by 5 bases and J by 3 bases, with 6 bases of the junction left unmatched. This chain's CDR3 is CASSPGTVEETQYF. CDR3 DNA sequence: TGTGCCAGCAGTCCCGGGACAGTTGAAGAGACCCAGTACTTC.

Relative to its sample, this clonotype is medium-sized. This sequence joins TRBV9 and TRBJ2-1, with 7 positions matching TRBD2. The junction had 9 bases not matched to a gene; V was cut back by 4 bases and J by 2 bases. CDR1 and CDR2 from the germline V gene are SGDLS and YYNGEE. The CDR3 spans 16 residues. CDR3 protein: CASSSRGGRAYNEQFF. CDR3 nucleotides: TGTGCCAGCAGCTCTAGGGGAGGGAGGGCCTACAATGAGCAGTTCTTC.

This clonotype qualifies as medium-sized. The V call is TRBV11-2, the J call TRBJ2-5; D call uncertain. This CDR3 contains 12 residues. V shed 5 bases and J shed 0 bases, with 4 bases lying between them. Per germline, CDR1 SGHAT and CDR2 FQNNGV. Written as DNA, the CDR3 is TGTGCCAGCAGCAGGTACCAAGAGACCCAGTACTTC. Encoded protein: CASSRYQETQYF. The whole variable domain, filled in from reference TRBV11-2 and TRBJ2-5, reads EAGVAQSPRYKIIEKRQSVAFWCNPISGHATLYWYQQILGQGPKLLIQFQNNGVVDDSQLPKDRFSAERLKGVDSTLKIQPAKLEDSAVYLCASSRYQETQYFGPGTRLLVL.

By share, this clonotype counts as medium-sized. The chain has TRBV20-1 and TRBJ2-7; D gene unclear. V was clipped by 6 bases and J by 4 bases, with 10 bases between them. The CDR3 has 11 amino acids. Germline V gene sequence: CDR1 DFQATT, CDR2 SNEGSKA (reference sequence). CDR3 residues: CSAGGSYEQYF. The DNA for the CDR3 is TGCAGTGCCGGCGGCAGTTACGAGCAGTACTTC.

This clonotype counts as large (0.1 to 1%). This chain links TRBV10-2 with TRBJ2-7; 7 bases fit TRBD2. The CDR3 extends over 14 amino acids. V trimming: 10 bases; J trimming: 4 bases; junction bases outside the gene matches: 13. Germline lookup yields CDR1 WSHSY and CDR2 SAAADI. DNA for the CDR3: TGCGCCACCCACGGGGGGACTCCCGTATACGAGCAGTACTTC. It translates to CATHGGTPVYEQYF.

The chain joins TRBV11-2 to TRBJ2-7; no clear D gene. CDR1 is SGHAT, CDR2 FQNNGV, per germline. V was cut by 2 bases and J by 6 bases, with 14 bases left in between. This CDR3 is built from 14 residues. The CDR3, as DNA: TGTGCCAGCAGCTTAACCATGGCCCTCTCCGAGCAGTACTTC. It encodes CASSLTMALSEQYF.

In its sample, this clonotype ranks as medium-sized. The genes are TRBV19 and TRBJ2-7; 7 nucleotides agree with TRBD1. Losses at the gene ends were 6 bases for V and 1 base for J; bases not matched to a gene: 9. Germline CDR1 and CDR2: LNHDA and SQIVND (reference sequence). This CDR3 region has 15 residues. CDR3 sequence: CASSPTGLSSYEQYF. The CDR3 region has the DNA TGTGCCAGTAGCCCGACAGGGTTGAGTTCCTACGAGCAGTACTTC.

The chain couples TRBV5-1 to TRBJ1-6; 7 bases align to TRBD1. Germline V gives CDR1 SGHRS, CDR2 YFSETQ. The V segment lost 5 bases and the J segment 7 bases; nucleotides outside the gene matches: 6. The CDR3 covers 14 residues. CDR3 DNA sequence: TGCGCCAGCAGTCGGGACAGCCAAAATTCACCCCTCCACTTT. This sequence encodes CASSRDSQNSPLHF.

This clonotype was recorded many times. The genes are TRBV30 and TRBJ2-1; 8 nucleotides align to TRBD2. Per germline, CDR1 GTSNPN and CDR2 SVGIG (reference sequence). This CDR3 has 15 amino acids. J lost 6 bases, V lost 2 bases, and 9 bases had no gene match. CDR3 coding DNA: TGTGCCTGGAGTTGGAGCGGGAGCCCCCTCAATGAGCAGTTCTTC. This translates into CAWSWSGSPLNEQFF.

This clonotype was detected many times. This chain's CDR3 is CASKGANVLTF. DNA for the CDR3: TGTGCCAGCAAAGGGGCCAACGTCCTGACTTTC. The rearrangement uses TRBV28 and TRBJ2-6; no definite D call. This CDR3 has 11 residues. The germline V and J ends were trimmed by 7 bases and 4 bases, with 2 bases remaining between them. CDR1 and CDR2 (germline): MDHEN, SYDVKM.

This clonotype was seen more than once but under ten times. The chain joins TRBV2 to TRBJ2-7; D unresolved. Germline CDR1 is SNHLY and CDR2 is FYNNEI. The germline V and J ends were trimmed by 7 bases and 12 bases, with 25 bases remaining between them. This CDR3 is built from 14 residues. The CDR3 DNA sequence: TGTGCCAGCACCTCAGAGGTCCGCGAGGCTTCCTCGTACTTC. This codes for CASTSEVREASSYF. Using reference TRBV2 and TRBJ2-7 for the parts outside the CDR3, the full variable domain is EPEVTQTPSHQVTQMGQEVILRCVPISNHLYFYWYRQILGQKVEFLVSFYNNEISEKSEIFDDQFSVERPDGSNFTLKIRSTKLEDSAMYFCASTSEVREASSYFGPGTRLTVT.

This clonotype is labeled medium-sized (0.01 to 0.1%). The rearrangement uses TRBV11-3 and TRBJ2-1, with TRBD2 matching 7 bases. The trim removed 5 bases at V and 10 bases at J, leaving 11 bases unmatched. The length of the CDR3 is 14 residues. Germline-derived CDR1 and CDR2 are SGHNT and YENEEA. The CDR3 region is CASSPRGLVREQFF. CDR3 nucleotides: TGTGCCAGCAGCCCCCGAGGACTAGTGAGAGAGCAGTTCTTC.